These T cell receptor beta chains were read from a single sample in a study of sequential checkpoint blockade in melanoma. The repertoire was sequenced with immunoSEQ multiplex PCR; TCRdb's copy has only in-frame clones and lacks some. Of roughly 20,000 clones in the sample, about 82% were seen once. The sample here was CD8+ T cells sorted from blood (inferred from file names), taken from a patient given nivolumab and ipilimumab in sequence. These TCRs come from a human donor with melanoma. Both conserved end residues are part of each CDR3. The D gene is left open where the match is weak. Some rows mark clone size as missing; the rest say once, few, many or name a class of expanded clone.

size	V	length	D	J	DNA	CDR3
-	TRBV5-1	13	-	TRBJ2-1	TGCGCCAGCAGCTTGAACGGGTACAATGAGCAGTTCTTC	CASSLNGYNEQFF
-	TRBV6-1	15	-	TRBJ2-7	TGTGCCAGCAGTGAAATCAACAACAGGATTTACGAGCAGTACTTC	CASSEINNRIYEQYF
-	TRBV12-5	14	-	TRBJ2-1	TGTGCTAGTGGTTTGACCGGGGCCTACAATGAGCAGTTCTTC	CASGLTGAYNEQFF
few	TRBV15	15	-	TRBJ2-1	TGTGCCACCAGCAGAGATCTAGGGAGTAGCCGTGAGCAGTTCTTC	CATSRDLGSSREQFF
few	TRBV29-1	17	TRBD1	TRBJ1-3	TGCAGCGTTGAAGATAATTCCGAGACAGGGACTCGAAACACCATATATTTT	CSVEDNSETGTRNTIYF
-	TRBV30	12	-	TRBJ1-2	TGTGCCTGGAGTGTACAGTCCTATGGCTACACCTTC	CAWSVQSYGYTF
-	TRBV14	13	TRBD2	TRBJ2-5	TGTGCCAGCAGCCTAGCGGGTCCAGGGACCCAGTACTTC	CASSLAGPGTQYF
-	TRBV7-9	15	-	TRBJ2-3	TGTGCCAGCAGCTTAAGGACTACCTACACAGATACGCAGTATTTT	CASSLRTTYTDTQYF
-	TRBV19	14	-	TRBJ1-1	TGTGCCAGCACCAACTACGGGGTGAACACTGAAGCTTTCTTT	CASTNYGVNTEAFF
-	TRBV11-2	14	-	TRBJ2-1	TGTGCCAGCAGTCACCCGGGAGCGGGCAATGAGCAGTTCTTC	CASSHPGAGNEQFF
-	TRBV5-1	15	-	TRBJ1-1	TGCGCCAGCAGCTTGGAAGCCAGGGGATACACTGAAGCTTTCTTT	CASSLEARGYTEAFF
-	TRBV9	14	-	TRBJ2-7	TGTGCCAGCAGCGTAGGGACTACTGCCTACGAGCAGTACTTC	CASSVGTTAYEQYF
-	TRBV5-8	14	TRBD1	TRBJ2-7	TGTGCCAGCAGCTTAGGGGACAGCTCCTACGAGCAGTACTTC	CASSLGDSSYEQYF
-	TRBV9	16	-	TRBJ2-7	TGTGCCAGCAGCGTAGCCTCCGGGACATCACCCTACGAGCAGTACTTC	CASSVASGTSPYEQYF
once	TRBV5-5	16	TRBD1	TRBJ2-7	TGTGCCAGCAGCTTGATTCCCGGACAGGGGACGCACGAGCAGTACTTC	CASSLIPGQGTHEQYF
-	TRBV2	14	TRBD1	TRBJ1-1	TGTGCCAGCAGTAACGGACAGGGGAACACTGAAGCTTTCTTT	CASSNGQGNTEAFF
-	TRBV5-4	12	TRBD1	TRBJ1-4	TGTGCCAGCAGCTTTCCGGGACAGGGCAGGGTTTTT	CASSFPGQGRVF
-	TRBV2	14	-	TRBJ2-7	TGTGCCAGCAGTGAAGCCCAGGCCTTATACGAGCAGTACTTC	CASSEAQALYEQYF
-	TRBV27	12	-	TRBJ2-7	TGTGCCAGCAGTCCAAACAGGGACGAGCAGTACTTC	CASSPNRDEQYF
-	TRBV7-8	16	TRBD1	TRBJ2-4	TGTGCCAGCAGCTTCCGGACAGGGAGAGCCAAAAACATTCAGTACTTC	CASSFRTGRAKNIQYF
-	TRBV6-5	15	TRBD1	TRBJ2-7	TGTGCCAGCAGTTATGCCCGGGACAGGTCCTACGAGCAGTACTTC	CASSYARDRSYEQYF
-	TRBV7-9	13	TRBD1	TRBJ2-7	TGTGCCAGCTTGGGACAGGGAACCTACGAGCAGTACTTC	CASLGQGTYEQYF
-	TRBV21-1	17	-	TRBJ2-1	TGTGCCAGCAGCAAAAGGGAGGGTAGCGGGAGCTTCTATGAGCAGTTCTTC	CASSKREGSGSFYEQFF
-	TRBV6-5	12	-	TRBJ1-2	TGTGCCAGCAGTTTACAGGGTCACGGCTACACCTTC	CASSLQGHGYTF
-	TRBV7-3	16	-	TRBJ2-1	TGTGCCAGCAGCTTAGGGAGTATCGGGCTAAACAATGAGCAGTTCTTC	CASSLGSIGLNNEQFF
-	TRBV10-1	16	TRBD1	TRBJ1-4	TGCGCCAGCAGTGGTACCCGGGACAGGGAAGAGGAAAAACTGTTTTTT	CASSGTRDREEEKLFF
-	TRBV10-3	16	-	TRBJ2-4	TGTGCCATCAGTGAGTCGTTACGGGGTTTTAAAAACATTCAGTACTTC	CAISESLRGFKNIQYF
-	TRBV6-5	16	TRBD1	TRBJ1-4	TGTGCCAGCAGTTACGCCCCAGGGGGCTTCGGTGAAAAACTGTTTTTT	CASSYAPGGFGEKLFF
-	TRBV10-3	13	-	TRBJ2-7	TGTGCCATCAGTGTACCAGGGGAGTACGAGCAGTACTTC	CAISVPGEYEQYF
-	TRBV10-3	15	TRBD2	TRBJ2-1	TGTGCCATCAGTGAGGGGTGGGAGGGCCGTTATGAGCAGTTCTTC	CAISEGWEGRYEQFF
few	TRBV2	17	TRBD2	TRBJ2-2	TGTGCCAGCAGCTCCCCGAGACTAGCGGCGAACACCGGGGAGCTGTTTTTT	CASSSPRLAANTGELFF
-	TRBV27	15	TRBD2	TRBJ2-7	TGTGCCAGCAGTATTTACCCGGGAGGCTCCTACGAGCAGTACTTC	CASSIYPGGSYEQYF
once	TRBV27	11	-	TRBJ2-7	TGTGCCAGCAGCCCAGGCACCGAGCAGTACTTC	CASSPGTEQYF
-	TRBV5-1	15	TRBD1	TRBJ2-7	TGCGCCAGCAGCCAACAGCCGGGACAGACCTACGAGCAGTACTTC	CASSQQPGQTYEQYF
-	TRBV15	17	-	TRBJ1-1	TGTGCCACCAGCCCGACATCAATAAAGAAGACGGCCACTGAAGCTTTCTTT	CATSPTSIKKTATEAFF
-	TRBV6-6	11	-	TRBJ1-2	TGTGCCAGCAGTCCCCTCAGGGGCTACACCTTC	CASSPLRGYTF
-	TRBV5-1	16	-	TRBJ2-1	TGCGCCAGCAGCTATAACAGGGCGTTCTCCTACAATGAGCAGTTCTTC	CASSYNRAFSYNEQFF
-	TRBV12-5	18	-	TRBJ2-1	TGTGCTAGTGGTTTGGGACAAAGGAGGGGGGGATTTTACAATGAGCAGTTCTTC	CASGLGQRRGGFYNEQFF
-	TRBV11-2	15	TRBD2	TRBJ2-3	TGTGCCAGCAGCTTAGTCGGGACTAGCCCAGATACGCAGTATTTT	CASSLVGTSPDTQYF
-	TRBV6-4	13	TRBD1	TRBJ2-1	TGTGCCAGCAGTGTCCAGGGGGACAATGAGCAGTTCTTC	CASSVQGDNEQFF
once	TRBV9	15	-	TRBJ2-7	TGTGCCAGCAGCGTAGATGGAGGCCCACCCTACGAGCAGTACTTC	CASSVDGGPPYEQYF